The 14 T cell receptor beta chains listed next were all sequenced from one sample in a study of blood T cell repertoires in COVID-19. Profiling relied on immunoSEQ multiplex PCR, and the TCRdb table lists in-frame clones only, not all of them. The top ten hold 25% to 30% of the sample, which has over 110,000 clones, 88% seen once. The material sequenced was peripheral blood. These receptor sequences come from a human donor in a cohort sampled during active COVID-19.

For the CDR3, the DNA is TGCGCCAGCAGGTGGGGGGGAGACCGACCCCTCCACTTT. It yields the protein CASRWGGDRPLHF. This chain connects TRBV4-1 to TRBJ1-6; a weak D match, TRBD1 (5 bases). The germline gives CDR1 MGHRA, CDR2 YSYEKL. The CDR3 is 13 amino acids. V lost 6 bases to trimming and J lost 12 bases, with 15 bases between them.

The chain joins TRBV13 to TRBJ2-2; the match to TRBD2 covers 11 bases. The CDR3 totals 15 residues. CDR1 and CDR2 from the germline V gene are PRHDT and FYEKMQ (reference sequence). The ends lost 3 bases at V and 7 bases at J; junction bases unmatched: 4. The CDR3 DNA follows: TGTGCCAGCAGCTTTAGCGGGGGGGCCGACGGGGAGCTGTTTTTT. It yields the protein CASSFSGGADGELFF.

The chain has TRBV4-2 and TRBJ2-5; a weak D match, TRBD1 (6 bases). Germline V gene lookup returns CDR1 LGHNA and CDR2 YNFKEQ. With 0 bases removed from V and 1 base from J, the gap between germline ends came to 9 bases. This CDR3 is 15 amino acids long. The CDR3 nucleotides read TGTGCCAGCAGCCAAGAAAGGACAGTCCAAGAGACCCAGTACTTC. It yields the protein CASSQERTVQETQYF.

CDR3 protein: CASSIKGYRADTQYF. The CDR3 coding sequence is TGTGCCAGTAGTATTAAGGGGTATAGGGCAGATACGCAGTATTTT. This chain joins TRBV19 and TRBJ2-3; possibly TRBD1 for D (5 bases). The CDR3 consists of 15 residues. V was pared by 3 bases and J by 4 bases, with 14 bases between. Germline-derived CDR1 and CDR2 are LNHDA and SQIVND (reference sequence).

The chain employs TRBV5-8 and TRBJ1-2; D is uncertain. V dropped 4 bases and J dropped 8 bases, with 12 bases sitting between them. In germline, CDR1 is SGHTS, CDR2 YDEGEE. This CDR3 is 12 amino acids long. The CDR3 protein is CASSHRVEGYTF. The CDR3 region has the DNA TGTGCCAGCAGCCATCGGGTAGAGGGCTACACCTTC.

The chain is built from TRBV10-3 and TRBJ2-3, with 9 bases matching TRBD2. The CDR3 is 16 amino acids. After removal of 4 bases from V and 2 bases from J, the junction contained 7 bases not matched to a gene. Germline CDR1 is ENHRY and CDR2 is SYGVKD. The DNA of the CDR3 is TGTGCCATCAGTGGTAAGCGGGGGGCGCTCACAGATACGCAGTATTTT. It codes for CAISGKRGALTDTQYF.

This chain uses TRBV5-1 with TRBJ2-5; 8 bases match TRBD2. CDR1 and CDR2 from the germline V gene are SGHRS and YFSETQ. The CDR3 has 17 residues. V lost 4 bases to trimming and J lost 0 bases; unmatched junction nucleotides: 11. The chain's CDR3 is CASSREWRGEYQETQYF. The CDR3 DNA reads TGCGCCAGCAGCCGGGAGTGGCGGGGGGAGTACCAAGAGACCCAGTACTTC.

The genes are TRBV3-1 (or the pseudogene TRBV3-2) and TRBJ2-7, with 7 positions matching TRBD2. The CDR3 loop spans 17 amino acids. Trimming at V came to 2 bases and at J to 0 bases, leaving 10 bases not matched to a gene. Germline loops: CDR1 LGHDT, CDR2 YNNKEL (reference sequence). The CDR3 DNA reads as TGTGCCAGCAGCCAAAAGGTGTACGGGGGGTCCTCCTACGAGCAGTACTTC. It translates to CASSQKVYGGSSYEQYF.

The rearrangement links TRBV11-2 to TRBJ2-5; 10 bases are shared with TRBD1. Germline lookup yields CDR1 SGHAT and CDR2 FQNNGV. This CDR3 has 15 residues. Trimming cost V 6 bases and J 4 bases; bases outside gene matches: 8. The CDR3 region is CASRSHGDRGETQYF. The CDR3 DNA reads as TGTGCCAGCAGGTCGCACGGGGACAGGGGAGAGACCCAGTACTTC.

The chain employs TRBV25-1 and TRBJ1-2; D perhaps matches TRBD1 (6 bases). V was shortened by 6 bases and J by 2 bases, with 10 bases between the two germline ends. This CDR3 is 13 amino acids long. From germline, CDR1 is MGHDK and CDR2 SYGVNS. CDR3 sequence reads: CASRKTGNYGYTF. The CDR3 DNA is TGTGCCAGCAGAAAGACAGGCAACTATGGCTACACCTTC.

This clone was seen a few times. In nucleotides, the CDR3 is TGTGCCATCATCCCCCAGGGGGGCGGGGAAGCTTTCTTT. Protein: CAIIPQGGGEAFF. The rearrangement links TRBV10-3 to TRBJ1-1; the match to TRBD1 covers 7 bases. The CDR3 runs to 13 residues. Germline V gene data show CDR1 as ENHRY and CDR2 as SYGVKD. J was trimmed by 8 bases and V by 7 bases; bases with no gene match: 10.

The chain recombines TRBV12-5 with TRBJ2-7, with 8 bases identical to TRBD1. V dropped 3 bases and J dropped 5; count of bases not matched to a gene: 6. Germline assignment: CDR1 LGHNT and CDR2 FRNRAP. The length of the CDR3 is 14 residues. The CDR3 spells CASGLGQGANEQYF. The CDR3 DNA is TGTGCTAGTGGTTTAGGGCAGGGGGCGAACGAGCAGTACTTC.

The chain employs TRBV2 and TRBJ2-1; 10 bases fit TRBD1. CDR1 is SNHLY and CDR2 is FYNNEI in the germline V gene. V gave up 6 bases and J gave up 6 bases; unmatched junction bases: 5. This CDR3 is built from 14 residues. The DNA of the CDR3 is TGTGCCAGCAGCGGGACAGGGGTGGGCAATGAGCAGTTCTTC. Its translation is CASSGTGVGNEQFF.

The V gene is TRBV5-6, the J gene TRBJ1-4, with D unclear. Germline V gene lookup returns CDR1 SGHDT and CDR2 YYEEEE. The CDR3 contains 14 residues. Between the trimmed V and J ends, which lost 4 bases and 8 bases, there was a span of 15 bases. DNA for the CDR3: TGTGCCAGCAGCCAAGGACTTTTCGTAGAAAAACTGTTTTTT. It is translated as CASSQGLFVEKLFF.